This record covers a single TCR beta chain. The data were obtained in a study of blood T cell repertoires in COVID-19. Overall study context: Some COVID-19 samples were acute and others convalescent; all came from the United States, Italy and Spain. From T cells, B-cell-depleted T cells, or PBMCs came the material, which was cDNA or gDNA.

Authors' methods: Estimation of nucleated cell counts was performed using reference gene primer amplification. Data came from immunoSEQ multiplex PCR; TCRdb stores just in-frame clones and leaves some out. V and J calls and clone size are given by that table; D and trimming were obtained from the DNA. The profile covers 150,000 or so clones, with more than 90% appearing a single time and approximately 0.5% taken by the ten largest. The TCR was taken from a man aged 45 to 65 with acute or convalescent COVID-19. Material: peripheral blood.

The CDR3 region has the DNA TGTGCCAGCAGCCAAAAAGTATGGGCGAACTCCTACGAGCAGTACTTC. It is translated as CASSQKVWANSYEQYF. The gene calls are TRBV14 and TRBJ2-7, with D unclear. The V and J ends lost 2 bases and 0 bases respectively, with 14 bases between them. Germline-derived CDR1 and CDR2 are SGHDN and FVKESK. CDR3 size: 16 residues.